Listed below are T cell receptor beta chains from one sample, sequenced in a study of response to subunit inactivated influenza vaccine. TCRdb independently ran MiXCR on the RT-PCR reads; one entry per CDR3 protein. The table has approximately 520,000 distinct CDR3 sequences, less than 30% seen once. The sample was CD4+ T cells sorted from PBMCs, taken 5 days after vaccination. The source is a man in his fifties who received an inactivated influenza vaccine. CDR3s leave out the opening cysteine and the closing phenylalanine or tryptophan.

v_gene	j_gene	CDR3aa
TRBV25-1	TRBJ2-3	ASRGETGVNTDTQY
TRBV5-1	TRBJ2-7	ASRQGTDQTYEQY
TRBV6-2/TRBV6-3	TRBJ2-3	ASMRDGTDTQY
TRBV20-1	TRBJ1-5	SASDWTGGEGNQPQH
TRBV5-1	TRBJ2-1	ASRQDDSYNEQF
TRBV4-3	TRBJ1-1	ASSQGTGGISEAF
TRBV7-9	TRBJ2-1	ASSLAGLGSYNEQF
TRBV11-2	TRBJ2-5	ASSLGIGGGSETQY
TRBV7-2	TRBJ1-5	ASSYYSNQPQH
TRBV11-2	TRBJ2-5	ASSLTSGGYETQY
TRBV29-1	TRBJ2-1	SVDGGAEQF
TRBV20-1	TRBJ2-7	SAGGGTSRNEQY
TRBV10-2	TRBJ2-3	ASSESALAGNTDTQY
TRBV19	TRBJ1-5	ASSTLESQQPQH
TRBV5-1	TRBJ2-2	ASSLEGGQVTGELF
TRBV29-1	TRBJ2-7	SARWGLSYEQY
TRBV20-1	TRBJ2-1	SASGSGVNEQF
TRBV6-1	TRBJ2-3	ASSGGQGRTDTQY
TRBV15	TRBJ2-7	ATSRDLVTGKREQY
TRBV7-9	TRBJ2-7	ASSLAVVVGSSYEQY
TRBV5-6	TRBJ2-3	ASRRGVLTDTQY
TRBV10-3	TRBJ1-2	AISDKGDYGYT
TRBV3-1	TRBJ2-2	ASSRDLAGGRNTGELF
TRBV12-3/TRBV12-4	TRBJ1-2	ASTPGLSLGYGYT
TRBV12-3/TRBV12-4	TRBJ2-1	ASSFMSLRGNEQF
TRBV12-3/TRBV12-4	TRBJ1-6	ASSFAVYNSPLH
TRBV5-1	TRBJ2-1	ASSLAGHLKGNEQF
TRBV29-1	TRBJ2-5	SVRDGGRLETQY
TRBV6-5	TRBJ2-1	ASSFTGLAGPMYNEQF
TRBV20-1	TRBJ1-1	SARRGGGNTEAF
TRBV12-3/TRBV12-4	TRBJ2-3	AISPGTGRRDTQY
TRBV6-1	TRBJ2-1	ASRRLAGGRDNEQF
TRBV12-3/TRBV12-4	TRBJ2-7	ASSFAGGIEQY
TRBV4-3	TRBJ2-3	ASSQRSGAPSDTQY
TRBV29-1	TRBJ1-1	SVQQGGYTEAF
TRBV28	TRBJ1-2	DSRRQGVNYGYT
TRBV15	TRBJ1-1	ATSTLSRVSTEAF
TRBV12-3/TRBV12-4	TRBJ2-5	ASRTRQDQETQY
TRBV30	TRBJ2-3	AWKGEVAGADTQY
TRBV2	TRBJ2-2	ASSGQGYAGELF